The 32 T cell receptor beta chains in this list originate from one sample, sequenced in a study of cytomegalovirus exposure and HLA in healthy donors. With 60 Vbeta and 13 Jbeta primers, the PCR was carried out. The assay was immunoSEQ multiplex PCR, and TCRdb's table has in-frame clones only and misses some. Here the sample spans some 150,000 clones, about 77% being singletons. The source material was PBMCs. These receptors all come from a female donor in good health and CMV-seronegative.

This clone was observed a single time. The J gene is TRBJ2-2, the V gene TRBV4-2, with TRBD2 identical over 8 bases. Losses at the gene ends were 0 bases for V and 1 base for J; bases not matched to a gene: 1. Germline CDR1 reads LGHNA; CDR2 reads YNFKEQ. CDR3 length: 16 residues. The CDR3 DNA sequence: TGTGCCAGCAGCCAAGAGACTAGCGAGAACACCGGGGAGCTGTTTTTT. Protein sequence: CASSQETSENTGELFF.

The V and J genes are TRBV11-2 and TRBJ2-7; TRBD2 might be the D (5 bases). The CDR3 sequence is 17 residues long. Per germline, CDR1 SGHAT and CDR2 FQNNGV. V lost 5 bases, J lost 0 bases, and 20 bases lay in between. As DNA, the CDR3 is TGTGCCAGCAGCACCGAGGGTTGGAGGACTTACTCCTACGAGCAGTACTTC. This encodes CASSTEGWRTYSYEQYF.

J is TRBJ2-2 and V is TRBV7-2; D may be TRBD1 (6 bases). This CDR3 has 16 residues. The germline CDR1 and CDR2 sequences are SGHTA and FQGNSA. Trimming left V 5 bases short and J 2 bases short, with 15 bases between. The DNA for the CDR3 is TGTGCCAGCAGCGCACAGGGAGATGCAAACACCGGGGAGCTGTTTTTT. Encoded protein: CASSAQGDANTGELFF.

The J gene is TRBJ2-1, the V gene TRBV19, with 10 bases fitting TRBD2. J lost 7 bases, V lost 6 bases, and 3 bases had no gene match. The CDR3 runs 13 residues. The V gene's germline CDR1 is LNHDA and CDR2 SQIVND (reference sequence). The CDR3 bases are TGTGCCAGTAGGGTTAGCGGGAGGAATGAGCAGTTCTTC. Protein product: CASRVSGRNEQFF.

V and J are TRBV18 and TRBJ1-1; possible D gene TRBD1, 5 bases. This CDR3 region has 18 residues. Germline CDR1 is KGHSH and CDR2 is LQKENI. V was shortened by 2 bases and J by 0 bases, with 19 bases between the two germline ends. CDR3 sequence: CASSPGAIIGPVNTEAFF. The DNA for the CDR3 is TGTGCCAGCTCACCAGGGGCGATAATCGGACCGGTGAACACTGAAGCTTTCTTT.

V gene TRBV6-1 combines with J gene TRBJ1-1; D is possibly TRBD1 (5 bases). V was shortened by 2 bases and J by 4 bases, with 8 bases between the two germline ends. The germline CDR1 and CDR2 sequences are MNHNS and SASEGT. The CDR3 is made up of 13 amino acids. This CDR3 reads CASSELRATEAFF. The CDR3 bases are TGTGCCAGCAGTGAACTCAGGGCCACTGAAGCTTTCTTT.

The chain couples TRBV7-3 to TRBJ1-1; TRBD1 is a possible D gene (5 bases). CDR3 length: 15 residues. V shed 5 bases and J shed 1 base, with 14 bases lying between them. From germline, CDR1 is SGHTA and CDR2 FQGTGA. The CDR3 sequence is CASSPRTLANTEAFF. The CDR3 region has the DNA TGTGCCAGCAGCCCGAGGACACTGGCGAACACTGAAGCTTTCTTT.

V usage is TRBV2 and J usage is TRBJ1-1; D call uncertain. V was trimmed by 7 bases and J by 0 bases, leaving 6 bases between them. Germline assignment: CDR1 SNHLY and CDR2 FYNNEI. CDR3 size: 12 residues. The CDR3 loop reads CASTRLNTEAFF. CDR3 nucleotides: TGTGCCAGCACGCGGCTGAACACTGAAGCTTTCTTT.

The chain is built from TRBV7-6 and TRBJ1-6; a possible D gene is TRBD1 (6 bases). Trimming cost V 4 bases and J 14 bases, with 24 bases left between them. Germline-derived CDR1 and CDR2 are SGHVS and FNYEAQ. CDR3 length: 16 residues. CDR3 sequence (DNA): TGTGCCAGCAGCTCCGCCGGGGGGGGCGCGGGCGGAGCCCTCCACTTT. Encoded protein: CASSSAGGGAGGALHF.

As regards this clone: Additional DNA sequences in this sample encode the identical CDR3. This sequence joins TRBV5-1 and TRBJ2-1; D remains ambiguous. Per the germline V gene, CDR1 is SGHRS and CDR2 is YFSETQ. V was pared by 0 bases and J by 1 base, with 5 bases between. The CDR3 is 14 residues long. The CDR3 loop is CASSLGQSYNEQFF. The CDR3 DNA reads TGCGCCAGCAGCTTGGGACAATCCTACAATGAGCAGTTCTTC.

The gene calls are TRBV9 and TRBJ2-7, with 7 bases fitting TRBD1. The V gene's germline CDR1 is SGDLS and CDR2 YYNGEE. The CDR3 is 13 residues long. Unmatched junction bases numbered 2, after V lost 4 bases and J lost 1 base. CDR3 residues: CASSRDSSYEQYF. Written as DNA, the CDR3 is TGTGCCAGCAGCCGGGACAGTTCCTACGAGCAGTACTTC. The variable domain in full, with the rest retrieved from reference TRBV9 and TRBJ2-7, is DSGVTQTPKHLITATGQRVTLRCSPRSGDLSVYWYQQSLDQGLQFLIQYYNGEERAKGNILERFSAQQFPDLHSELNLSSLELGDSALYFCASSRDSSYEQYFGPGTRLTVT.

V is TRBV6-1 and J is TRBJ2-7; 9 nucleotides match TRBD1. Germline CDR1 is MNHNS and CDR2 is SASEGT. V lost 4 bases and J lost 0; bases outside the gene matches: 10. The CDR3 consists of 17 residues. In DNA form, the CDR3 reads TGTGCCAGCAGTGCCGGGACAGGGAGCACTGTCTCCTACGAGCAGTACTTC. Encoded protein: CASSAGTGSTVSYEQYF.

The J gene is TRBJ1-5, the V gene TRBV28; D possibly corresponds to TRBD1 (5 bases). Germline V gives CDR1 MDHEN, CDR2 SYDVKM. The length of the CDR3 is 16 residues. V lost 5 bases and J lost 1, with 15 bases in between. The CDR3 sequence: CASSPPGGTSNQPQHF. CDR3 nucleotides: TGTGCCAGCAGTCCCCCCGGGGGTACGAGCAATCAGCCCCAGCATTTT.

This rearrangement joins TRBV6-5 to TRBJ2-5; a weak D match, TRBD2 (6 bases). This CDR3 is built from 13 residues. V was trimmed by 2 bases and J by 2 bases, leaving 6 bases between them. Per germline, CDR1 MNHEY and CDR2 SVGAGI. The CDR3 coding sequence is TGTGCCAGCAGTTACGGGGGGCAAGAGACCCAGTACTTC. Translated: CASSYGGQETQYF.

This clone was recorded at least ten times. The J gene is TRBJ2-2, the V gene TRBV19, with a weak D call TRBD2 (5 bases). Germline assignment: CDR1 LNHDA and CDR2 SQIVND (reference sequence). The CDR3 runs to 15 residues. V was pared by 1 base and J by 3 bases, with 9 bases between. The CDR3 coding sequence is TGTGCCAGTAGTATAGGAGGGTGGGACACCGGGGAGCTGTTTTTT. Translated, it gives CASSIGGWDTGELFF.

The gene calls are TRBV25-1 and TRBJ2-7, with TRBD1 matching 7 bases. Germline CDR1 and CDR2: MGHDK and SYGVNS. J was trimmed by 6 bases and V by 4 bases; bases with no gene match: 9. CDR3 size: 14 residues. DNA for the CDR3: TGTGCCAGCAGTGGACAGGGATTTTTTGGCGAGCAGTACTTC. Encoded protein: CASSGQGFFGEQYF.

The rearrangement uses TRBV13 and TRBJ2-6; 9 bases agree with TRBD2. CDR1 and CDR2 (germline): PRHDT, FYEKMQ (reference sequence). CDR3 length: 24 amino acids. V gave up 0 bases and J gave up 0 bases; unmatched junction bases: 21. The chain's CDR3 is CASSLGLASGTPARTSSGANVLTF. CDR3 nucleotides: TGTGCCAGCAGCTTAGGCCTGGCTAGCGGGACGCCCGCCCGTACTAGCTCTGGGGCCAACGTCCTGACTTTC.

The CDR3: CASSPAGQGTGNTIYF. CDR3 bases: TGTGCCAGCTCACCGGCTGGACAGGGCACTGGAAACACCATATATTTT. The chain has TRBV18 and TRBJ1-3; TRBD1 matches at 8 bases. J was trimmed by 2 bases and V by 3 bases; bases with no gene match: 6. The CDR3 runs to 16 residues. Germline V lookup: CDR1 KGHSH, CDR2 LQKENI. Based on the CDR3 plus reference TRBV18 and TRBJ1-3, the full variable domain is NAGVMQNPRHLVRRRGQEARLRCSPMKGHSHVYWYRQLPEEGLKFMVYLQKENIIDESGMPKERFSAEFPKEGPSILRIQQVVRGDSAAYFCASSPAGQGTGNTIYFGEGSWLTVV.

This CDR3 is CASSPTGAEQYF. The CDR3 coding sequence is TGTGCCAGCAGCCCGACAGGGGCCGAGCAGTACTTC. The rearrangement links TRBV7-9 to TRBJ2-7, with TRBD1 matching over 8 bases. Per the germline V gene, CDR1 is SEHNR and CDR2 is FQNEAQ (reference sequence). The J segment lost 6 bases and the V segment lost 5 bases, leaving 3 bases of the junction unmatched. This CDR3 is 12 amino acids long.

The rearrangement joins TRBV14 to TRBJ2-7; no clear D. CDR3 length equals 16 residues. V was cut by 0 bases and J by 0 bases, with 12 bases left in between. Germline loops: CDR1 SGHDN, CDR2 FVKESK. The CDR3 DNA follows: TGTGCCAGCAGCCAAGATAGTGCTGCTAGCTCCTACGAGCAGTACTTC. Translating it yields CASSQDSAASSYEQYF.

This clone was recorded only once. V gene TRBV7-9 combines with J gene TRBJ1-1; tentatively, D is TRBD1 (5 bases). V was trimmed by 2 bases and J by 1 base, leaving 14 bases between them. The CDR3 has 16 residues. The germline CDR1 and CDR2 sequences are SEHNR and FQNEAQ (reference sequence). CDR3 loop: CASSLSGGGGNTEAFF. In nucleotides, the CDR3 is TGTGCCAGCAGCTTATCCGGGGGAGGAGGGAACACTGAAGCTTTCTTT.

Note on this clone: At the DNA level, this CDR3 is encoded by other sequences in the same sample as well. The chain recombines TRBV6-1 with TRBJ1-2; 11 bases fit TRBD1. V gave up 2 bases and J gave up 2 bases; unmatched junction bases: 13. CDR3 length: 19 amino acids. Germline V gene data show CDR1 as MNHNS and CDR2 as SASEGT. CDR3: CASSEFSRGQGAINYGYTF. Written as DNA, the CDR3 is TGTGCCAGCAGTGAATTCAGTCGTGGACAGGGGGCGATAAACTATGGCTACACCTTC.

CDR3 nucleotide sequence: TGTGCCTGGGTCGGGGCGGGAGATGGTGAGCAGTACTTC. Translating gives CAWVGAGDGEQYF. The chain carries TRBV30 and TRBJ2-7; 7 bases fit TRBD2. Unmatched junction bases numbered 11, after V lost 5 bases and J lost 7 bases. Germline CDR1 is GTSNPN and CDR2 is SVGIG (reference sequence). This CDR3 is 13 amino acids long.

The V call is TRBV5-1, the J call TRBJ1-2; D ambiguous. V was trimmed by 1 base and J by 4 bases, leaving 8 bases between them. This CDR3 spans 13 amino acids. Germline loops: CDR1 SGHRS, CDR2 YFSETQ. CDR3: CASSLTNSYGYTF. The CDR3, as DNA: TGCGCCAGCAGCTTGACCAACAGCTATGGCTACACCTTC.

V and J are TRBV7-2 and TRBJ2-1; D perhaps matches TRBD1 (7 bases). V was shortened by 0 bases and J by 8 bases, with 8 bases between the two germline ends. The CDR3 has 13 amino acids. Germline lookup yields CDR1 SGHTA and CDR2 FQGNSA. In DNA, the CDR3 is TGTGCCAGCAGCTTAGCCAGGGGGGATGAGCAGTTCTTC. This sequence encodes CASSLARGDEQFF.

The chain uses TRBV4-1 and TRBJ2-7, with 8 nucleotides matching TRBD2. V dropped 0 bases and J dropped 3; count of bases not matched to a gene: 7. Germline lookup yields CDR1 MGHRA and CDR2 YSYEKL. The CDR3 covers 16 residues. The CDR3 sequence: CASSQDVSGGYYEQYF. The CDR3 nucleotides read TGCGCCAGCAGCCAAGATGTAAGCGGGGGCTACTACGAGCAGTACTTC.

V gene TRBV5-1 combines with J gene TRBJ2-3; 7 nucleotides align to TRBD2. The CDR3 is 16 amino acids. V shed 4 bases, J shed 6 bases, and the junction held 14 bases outside the gene matches. CDR1 is SGHRS and CDR2 is YFSETQ in the germline V gene. The CDR3 region is CASSAVDLAGGDTQYF. The CDR3 coding sequence is TGCGCCAGCAGCGCAGTCGACTTGGCCGGGGGGGATACGCAGTATTTT.

Worth noting for this clone: One junction end does not reproduce the germline sequence, and a read error may be involved. The chain recombines TRBV7-9 with TRBJ2-3; maybe TRBD2 (6 bases). CDR3 length equals 18 residues. From germline, CDR1 is SEHNR and CDR2 FQNEAQ (reference sequence). DNA for the CDR3: TGTTCCAGCAGCTCTCGAGGGCGGGACTTTATGTCGAAAGATACGCAGTATTTT. Protein: CSSSSRGRDFMSKDTQYF. The whole variable domain, filled in from reference TRBV7-9 and TRBJ2-3, reads DTGVSQNPRHKITKRGQNVTFRCDPISEHNRLYWYRQTLGQGPEFLTYFQNEAQLEKSRLLSDRFSAERPKGSFSTLEIQRTEQGDSAMYLCSSSSRGRDFMSKDTQYFGPGTRLTVL.

The V call is TRBV2, the J call TRBJ2-5, with D possibly being TRBD2 (5 bases). Germline values: CDR1 SNHLY, CDR2 FYNNEI. V was pared by 7 bases and J by 5 bases, with 11 bases between. The CDR3 is 12 residues long. The CDR3 sequence: CASKSSGETQYF. The CDR3, as DNA: TGTGCCAGCAAATCCTCGGGGGAGACCCAGTACTTC. Full variable domain (remainder filled in from reference TRBV2 and TRBJ2-5): EPEVTQTPSHQVTQMGQEVILRCVPISNHLYFYWYRQILGQKVEFLVSFYNNEISEKSEIFDDQFSVERPDGSNFTLKIRSTKLEDSAMYFCASKSSGETQYFGPGTRLLVL.

The chain joins TRBV5-4 to TRBJ2-7; TRBD1 agrees at 10 bases. Trimming took 4 bases from V and 0 from J; bases not matched to a gene: 1. Germline values: CDR1 SGHNT, CDR2 YYREEE (reference sequence). CDR3 length: 14 residues. CDR3 in DNA: TGTGCCAGCAGCCGACAGGGGGCCTCCTACGAGCAGTACTTC. Translating gives CASSRQGASYEQYF. Using reference TRBV5-4 and TRBJ2-7 for the parts outside the CDR3, the full variable domain is ETGVTQSPTHLIKTRGQQVTLRCSSQSGHNTVSWYQQALGQGPQFIFQYYREEENGRGNFPPRFSGLQFPNYSSELNVNALELDDSALYLCASSRQGASYEQYFGPGTRLTVT.

The V call is TRBV30, the J call TRBJ2-3, with 7 bases that match TRBD2. CDR1 is GTSNPN and CDR2 is SVGIG in the germline V gene (reference sequence). With 4 bases clipped from V and 3 bases from J, the junction kept 4 bases outside the gene matches. This CDR3 has 13 amino acids. The CDR3 DNA follows: TGTGCCTGGATGGGAGCGGGAACAGATACGCAGTATTTT. Translating gives CAWMGAGTDTQYF.

The table lists this clone with a count of one. This chain links TRBV9 with TRBJ2-5; D ambiguous. Trimming took 0 bases from V and 5 from J, leaving 11 bases between them. The CDR3 spans 14 residues. Germline CDR1 and CDR2: SGDLS and YYNGEE. The CDR3 region has the DNA TGTGCCAGCAGCGTAGTTGGTGGCATGGAGACCCAGTACTTC. It encodes CASSVVGGMETQYF.